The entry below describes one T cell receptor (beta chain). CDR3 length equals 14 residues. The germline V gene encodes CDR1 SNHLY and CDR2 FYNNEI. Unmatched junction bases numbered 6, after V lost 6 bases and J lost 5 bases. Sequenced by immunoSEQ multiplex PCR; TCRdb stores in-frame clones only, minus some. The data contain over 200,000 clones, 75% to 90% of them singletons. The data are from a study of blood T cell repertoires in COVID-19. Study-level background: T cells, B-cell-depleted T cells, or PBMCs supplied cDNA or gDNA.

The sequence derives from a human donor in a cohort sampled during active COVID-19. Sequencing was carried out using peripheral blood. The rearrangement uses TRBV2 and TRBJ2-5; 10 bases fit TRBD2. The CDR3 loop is CASRPTSGYETQYF. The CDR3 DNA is TGTGCCAGCAGGCCGACTAGCGGGTACGAGACCCAGTACTTC.